The 22 T cell receptor beta chains listed next were all sequenced from one sample in a study of vaccination and CD4 T cells after COVID-19. Their target antigens are unknown. The Oncomine TCR Beta short-read assay was applied to DNA of cultured CD4+ T cells. TCRdb re-derived calls from the PCR reads in MiXCR, one entry per CDR3 protein. In the table there are 13,000 to 15,000 distinct CDR3 sequences, around 30% of which are singletons. As for treatment: roughly 11-day PBMC culture with coronavirus spike peptide pools or control peptides (ViraFEST assay). The specimen was cultured CD4+ T cells from blood. The receptors derive from a human donor with COVID-19.

This clonotype was counted once. The rearrangement links TRBV6-1 to TRBJ1-1; maybe TRBD1 (5 bases). Trimming pared 7 bases from V and 1 base from J, leaving 16 bases between. Germline CDR1 is MNHNS and CDR2 is SASEGT. This CDR3 is built from 15 residues. The CDR3 nucleotides are TGTGCCAGCACTTCAAACGGGGGTCGGAACACTGAAGCTTTCTTT. Its translation: CASTSNGGRNTEAFF.

A single count supports this clonotype. The chain is built from TRBV28 and TRBJ2-7, with 7 bases matching TRBD1. CDR1 and CDR2 (germline): MDHEN, SYDVKM. This CDR3 is 15 amino acids long. The trim removed 1 base at V and 9 bases at J, leaving 12 bases unmatched. This CDR3 is CASSLSDRVFTTQYF. As DNA, the CDR3 is TGTGCCAGCAGTTTATCTGACAGGGTGTTTACGACGCAGTACTTC.

This clonotype was detected a few times. The chain is built from TRBV11-3 and TRBJ2-7; 7 bases are shared with TRBD2. This CDR3 has 14 amino acids. The J segment lost 2 bases and the V segment lost 1 base, leaving 2 bases of the junction unmatched. Germline CDR1 and CDR2: SGHNT and YENEEA. The chain's CDR3 is CASSLGGGTYEQYF. The CDR3 nucleotides read TGTGCCAGCAGCTTAGGGGGAGGGACCTACGAGCAGTACTTC.

V usage is TRBV19 and J usage is TRBJ2-1, with 10 bases aligning to TRBD2. Losses at the gene ends were 7 bases for V and 2 bases for J; bases not matched to a gene: 5. This CDR3 contains 15 residues. Per the germline V gene, CDR1 is LNHDA and CDR2 is SQIVND (reference sequence). The CDR3 reads CASTLSGGAYNEQFF. The CDR3 bases are TGTGCCAGTACCCTCAGCGGGGGGGCCTACAATGAGCAGTTCTTC.

The gene calls are TRBV19 and TRBJ2-3, with D hard to call. The germline V gene has CDR1 LNHDA and CDR2 SQIVND (reference sequence). This CDR3 has 14 amino acids. V gave up 7 bases and J gave up 1 base, with 12 bases separating them. CDR3 residues: CASKALGGTDTQYF. The CDR3, as DNA: TGTGCCAGTAAGGCCCTTGGAGGCACAGATACGCAGTATTTT.

V usage is TRBV6-1 and J usage is TRBJ1-5; 7 bases match TRBD1. The germline gives CDR1 MNHNS, CDR2 SASEGT. The CDR3 sequence is 13 residues long. The V segment lost 6 bases and the J segment 7 bases; nucleotides outside the gene matches: 6. In DNA form, the CDR3 reads TGTGCCAGCAGGAGCACAGGGGACCAGCCCCAGCATTTT. It codes for CASRSTGDQPQHF.

This clonotype appeared a few times. This chain links TRBV7-2 with TRBJ2-3; D is ambiguous. Trimming took off 4 bases at V and 5 bases at J, with 10 bases between the two ends. CDR1 SGHTA and CDR2 FQGNSA come from the germline V gene. This CDR3 region has 13 residues. CDR3 sequence (DNA): TGTGCCAGCAGCTCCCTCATGGGAGATACGCAGTATTTT. Encoded protein: CASSSLMGDTQYF.

The J gene is TRBJ2-1, the V gene TRBV6-1; 7 bases match TRBD2. The length of the CDR3 is 13 residues. V was clipped by 8 bases and J by 6 bases; unmatched bases: 7. The germline V gene has CDR1 MNHNS and CDR2 SASEGT. The CDR3 DNA is TGTGCCAGCCTGGGGGGGGGTGTCAATGAGCAGTTCTTC. Its translation is CASLGGGVNEQFF.

This clonotype was seen a handful of times. This chain links TRBV7-2 with TRBJ1-4; weak D call: TRBD1 (6 bases). Germline loops: CDR1 SGHTA, CDR2 FQGNSA. V was trimmed by 1 base and J by 3 bases, leaving 12 bases between them. The CDR3 runs 16 residues. CDR3 coding DNA: TGTGCCAGCAGCTTAGTTTCTGGGACATCTAATGAAAAACTGTTTTTT. Protein product: CASSLVSGTSNEKLFF.

This clonotype was seen only a few times. The V and J genes are TRBV11-2 and TRBJ2-7; no reliable D call. Germline assignment: CDR1 SGHAT and CDR2 FQNNGV. V was shortened by 4 bases and J by 3 bases, with 7 bases between the two germline ends. This CDR3 is 12 amino acids long. CDR3 DNA sequence: TGTGCCAGCAGCTCCGATTACTACGAGCAGTACTTC. Its translation: CASSSDYYEQYF. Complete variable domain (other parts from reference TRBV11-2 and TRBJ2-7): EAGVAQSPRYKIIEKRQSVAFWCNPISGHATLYWYQQILGQGPKLLIQFQNNGVVDDSQLPKDRFSAERLKGVDSTLKIQPAKLEDSAVYLCASSSDYYEQYFGPGTRLTVT.

The chain couples TRBV12-3 or TRBV12-4 to TRBJ2-3, with a weak D call TRBD2 (5 bases). This CDR3 is 13 amino acids long. Trimming removed 7 bases from V and 3 bases from J, with 11 bases in between. The DNA of the CDR3 is TGTGCCAGCAATACTAGGACGACAGATACGCAGTATTTT. This translates into CASNTRTTDTQYF.

This clonotype is medium-sized within its sample. This chain connects TRBV7-9 to TRBJ2-6, with D perhaps TRBD2 (5 bases). Trimming left V 5 bases short and J 2 bases short, with 10 bases between. In germline, CDR1 is SEHNR, CDR2 FQNEAQ (reference sequence). The CDR3 length is 15 residues. In DNA, the CDR3 is TGTGCCAGCAGCCAAGGACTCGCTGGGGCCAACGTCCTGACTTTC. This translates into CASSQGLAGANVLTF. The full variable domain, with the rest looked up from reference TRBV7-9 and TRBJ2-6, is DTGVSQNPRHKITKRGQNVTFRCDPISEHNRLYWYRQTLGQGPEFLTYFQNEAQLEKSRLLSDRFSAERPKGSFSTLEIQRTEQGDSAMYLCASSQGLAGANVLTFGAGSRLTVL.

The J gene is TRBJ2-3, the V gene TRBV2, with 7 bases identical to TRBD1. The CDR3 has 15 amino acids. V was pared by 4 bases and J by 2 bases, with 6 bases of the junction left unmatched. The germline CDR1 and CDR2 sequences are SNHLY and FYNNEI. DNA of the CDR3: TGTGCCAGCAGTGGGGCCAGGGGGATCACAGATACGCAGTATTTT. It codes for CASSGARGITDTQYF.

This clonotype was seen only a few times. This chain joins TRBV7-8 and TRBJ1-6; the D gene is possibly TRBD1 (5 bases). The germline V and J ends were trimmed by 5 bases and 7 bases, with 15 bases remaining between them. The CDR3 runs to 15 residues. Germline CDR1 SGHVS, CDR2 FQNEAQ. The CDR3 nucleotides are TGTGCCAGCAGCCCCCAGGGTGGGCACAATTCACCCCTCCACTTT. Its protein product is CASSPQGGHNSPLHF.

The chain joins TRBV7-9 to TRBJ2-7; D unclear. This CDR3 region has 11 residues. Germline CDR1 SEHNR, CDR2 FQNEAQ (reference sequence). Trimming stripped 2 bases from V and 7 bases from J, with 6 bases between. This CDR3 reads CASSLLWEQYF. CDR3 bases: TGTGCCAGCAGCTTATTGTGGGAGCAGTACTTC.

The chain employs TRBV27 and TRBJ2-7, with unresolved D. CDR1 is MNHEY and CDR2 is SMNVEV in the germline V gene (reference sequence). The CDR3 consists of 11 residues. V lost 3 bases, J lost 7 bases, and 7 bases lay in between. Written as DNA, the CDR3 is TGTGCCAGCAGTTTTATCGGAGAGCAGTACTTC. Encoded protein: CASSFIGEQYF.

The chain combines TRBV5-1 with TRBJ2-5; TRBD2 matches at 7 bases. Per germline, CDR1 SGHRS and CDR2 YFSETQ. V shed 1 base and J 4 bases; nucleotides not matched to a gene: 10. This CDR3 region has 16 residues. For the CDR3, the DNA is TGCGCCAGCAGCTTGAGGTGGGGGGGAATAGGAGAGACCCAGTACTTC. Translated: CASSLRWGGIGETQYF.

This clonotype was observed a handful of times. This chain links TRBV6-1 with TRBJ2-2; D is perhaps TRBD1 (6 bases). Germline CDR1 is MNHNS and CDR2 is SASEGT. Trimming stripped 7 bases from V and 3 bases from J, with 15 bases between. This CDR3 spans 15 amino acids. The CDR3: CASKASGVYTGELFF. The CDR3 coding sequence is TGTGCCAGCAAGGCGTCAGGGGTTTACACCGGGGAGCTGTTTTTT.

In its sample, this clonotype was seen a few times. The chain recombines TRBV6-4 with TRBJ2-3; TRBD2 matches 8 bases. With 6 bases clipped from V and 3 bases from J, the junction kept 5 bases outside the gene matches. Germline CDR1 is MRHNA and CDR2 is SNTAGT. This CDR3 is 14 amino acids long. The CDR3 DNA reads as TGTGCCAGCAGCCGGGGGGGCAAGACAGATACGCAGTATTTT. This sequence encodes CASSRGGKTDTQYF.

This clonotype occurred a few times. The chain recombines TRBV18 with TRBJ1-2; 9 bases match TRBD1. This CDR3 has 13 residues. The junction had 4 bases not matched to a gene; V was cut back by 0 bases and J by 11 bases. CDR1 KGHSH and CDR2 LQKENI come from the germline V gene. The CDR3 sequence is CASSPPGQGIYTF. CDR3 in DNA: TGTGCCAGCTCACCACCGGGACAGGGAATTTACACCTTC.

This chain connects TRBV11-3 to TRBJ1-1; a weak D match, TRBD1 (5 bases). Germline CDR1 reads SGHNT; CDR2 reads YENEEA. The CDR3 spans 15 residues. The ends were cut back, 5 bases at V and 0 bases at J, with 13 bases in the middle. The CDR3 DNA reads TGTGCCAGCAGCACCCGTGAGGGGATGAACACTGAAGCTTTCTTT. The encoded protein is CASSTREGMNTEAFF.

V usage is TRBV19 and J usage is TRBJ2-2, with 9 bases fitting TRBD1. The CDR3 runs 16 residues. V was clipped by 7 bases and J by 1 base; unmatched bases: 7. Germline-derived CDR1 and CDR2 are LNHDA and SQIVND (reference sequence). The CDR3 DNA reads as TGTGCCAGTACCCACCGGGACAGGGTGAACACCGGGGAGCTGTTTTTT. This translates into CASTHRDRVNTGELFF.